This TCR beta chain was profiled in a study of CD8 T cells in Susac syndrome. With random hexamers, reverse transcription was performed on about 0.5 to 1 ug of RNA. TCRdb processed the immunoSEQ multiplex PCR reads anew with MiXCR; each CDR3 protein has one entry. The sample includes 130,000 or so distinct CDR3 sequences, around 94% of them seen just once. General observations from the study: The study identified around sixteen and five Susac-specific public clones in total CD8+ and CD8+ TEMRA repertoires. CD8+ clones in Susac expanded most in TEMRA cells and active patients.

As concerns this clonotype: What it binds is not known.

Sequencing of TCR beta was performed on blood CD8+ and CD4+ T cells. Material for sequencing was CD8+ T cells from PBMCs. This clonotype originated in a human donor with Susac syndrome.

CDR3 DNA: TGTGCCAGCAGCTTAAGTCAGGGGGATACGCAGTATTTT. Residues: CASSLSQGDTQYF. V and J are TRBV7-9 and TRBJ2-3; D may be TRBD1 (6 bases). CDR1 is SEHNR and CDR2 is FQNEAQ in the germline V gene (reference sequence). The CDR3 spans 13 residues. Trimming shortened V by 2 bases and J by 6 bases, and 9 bases separated the two germline ends.